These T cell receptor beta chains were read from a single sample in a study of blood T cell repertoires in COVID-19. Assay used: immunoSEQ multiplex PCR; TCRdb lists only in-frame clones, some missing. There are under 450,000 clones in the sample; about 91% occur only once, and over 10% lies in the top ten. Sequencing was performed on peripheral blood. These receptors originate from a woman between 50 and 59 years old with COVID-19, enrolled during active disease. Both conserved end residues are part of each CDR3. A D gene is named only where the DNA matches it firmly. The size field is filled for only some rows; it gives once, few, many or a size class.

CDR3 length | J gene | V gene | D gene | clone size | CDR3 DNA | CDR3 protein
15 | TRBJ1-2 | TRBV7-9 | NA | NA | TGTGCCAGCAGCTCAACAGGGAGAGGGCACTATGGCTACACCTTC | CASSSTGRGHYGYTF
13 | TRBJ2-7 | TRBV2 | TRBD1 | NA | TGTGCCAGCAGTGTCAGGACAGGGAGCGAGCAGTACTTC | CASSVRTGSEQYF
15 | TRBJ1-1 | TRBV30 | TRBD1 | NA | TGTGCCTGGCCCTGCACAGGGGGCAGCAGCACTGAAGCTTTCTTT | CAWPCTGGSSTEAFF
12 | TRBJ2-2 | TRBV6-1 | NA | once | TGTGCCAGCAGTGAGCGCACCGGGGAGCTGTTTTTT | CASSERTGELFF
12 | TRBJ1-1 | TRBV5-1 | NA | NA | TGCGCCAGCAGCTTGACGGGCACTGAAGCTTTCTTT | CASSLTGTEAFF
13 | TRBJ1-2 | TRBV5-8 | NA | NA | TGTGCCAGCAGCTTGGTAGGGAGTTATGGCTACACCTTC | CASSLVGSYGYTF
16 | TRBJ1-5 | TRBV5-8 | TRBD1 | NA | TGTGCCAGCAGCAGGGGACAGTATTATAGCAATCAGCCCCAGCATTTT | CASSRGQYYSNQPQHF
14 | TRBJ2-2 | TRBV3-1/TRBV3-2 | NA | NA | TGTGCCAGCCGACCTCCAGGGCGGACCGGGGAGCTGTTTTTT | CASRPPGRTGELFF
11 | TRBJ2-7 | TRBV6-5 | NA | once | TGTGCCAGCAGCCCCCCGTACGAGCAGTACTTC | CASSPPYEQYF
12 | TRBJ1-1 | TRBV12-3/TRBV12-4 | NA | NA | TGTGCCAGCAGTTTCGGTGGTCCTGAAGCTTTCTTT | CASSFGGPEAFF
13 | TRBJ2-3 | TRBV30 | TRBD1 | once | TGTGCCTGGAGCGAGGACAGGGAAGATACGCAGTATTTT | CAWSEDREDTQYF
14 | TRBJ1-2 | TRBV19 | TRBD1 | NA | TGTGCCAGTCGCTGGGACAGCCCTAACTATGGCTACACCTTC | CASRWDSPNYGYTF
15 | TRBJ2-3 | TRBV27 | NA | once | TGTGCCAGCAGTTTAGAGGGTCCTTTCACCGATACGCAGTATTTT | CASSLEGPFTDTQYF
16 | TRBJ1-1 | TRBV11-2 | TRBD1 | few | TGTGCCAGCAGCTTAGTTTTTAGGGGGCGAGGCACTGAAGCTTTCTTT | CASSLVFRGRGTEAFF
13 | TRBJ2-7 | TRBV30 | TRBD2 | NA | TGTGCCTGGAACGCGGGGGGTCTCTACGAGCAGTACTTC | CAWNAGGLYEQYF
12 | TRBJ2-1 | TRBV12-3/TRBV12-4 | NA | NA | TGTGCCAGCAGCCCCACTAGCAATGAGCAGTTCTTC | CASSPTSNEQFF
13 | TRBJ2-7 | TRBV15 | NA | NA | TGTGCCACCAGCGGGAGCCCCCTATACGAGCAGTACTTC | CATSGSPLYEQYF
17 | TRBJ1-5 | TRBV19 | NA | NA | TGTGCCAGTAGTATAGATCTAGACAGCCATAGCAATCAGCCCCAGCATTTT | CASSIDLDSHSNQPQHF
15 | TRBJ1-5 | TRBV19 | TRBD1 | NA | TGTGCCAGTAGTATAACAGGGGAAACGAATCAGCCCCAGCATTTT | CASSITGETNQPQHF
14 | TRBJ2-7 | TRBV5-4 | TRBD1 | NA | TGTGCCAGCAGCTTGGGGGGGACAGGGGACGAGCAGTACTTC | CASSLGGTGDEQYF
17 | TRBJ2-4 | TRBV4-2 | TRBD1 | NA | TGTGCCAGCAGCCAAGATACCGGACAGGGTGCCAAAAACATTCAGTACTTC | CASSQDTGQGAKNIQYF
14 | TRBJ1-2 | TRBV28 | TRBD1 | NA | TGTGCCAGCAGTTTCTCCAGGGGGCACTCTGGCTACACCTTC | CASSFSRGHSGYTF